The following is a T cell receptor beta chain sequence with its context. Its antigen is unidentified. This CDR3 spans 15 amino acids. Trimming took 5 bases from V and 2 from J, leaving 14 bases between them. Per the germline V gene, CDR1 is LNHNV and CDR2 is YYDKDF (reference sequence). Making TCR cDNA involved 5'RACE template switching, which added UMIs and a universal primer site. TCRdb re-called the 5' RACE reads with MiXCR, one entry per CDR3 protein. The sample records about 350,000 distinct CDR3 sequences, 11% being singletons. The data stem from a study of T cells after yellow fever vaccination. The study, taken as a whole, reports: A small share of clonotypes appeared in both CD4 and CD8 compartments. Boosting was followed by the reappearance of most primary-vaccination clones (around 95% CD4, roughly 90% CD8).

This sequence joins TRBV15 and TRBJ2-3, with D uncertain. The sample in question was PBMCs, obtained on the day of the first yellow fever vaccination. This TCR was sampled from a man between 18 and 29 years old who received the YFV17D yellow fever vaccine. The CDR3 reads CATSYDDTDTDTQYF. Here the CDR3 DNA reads TGTGCCACCAGCTATGATGACACTGACACAGATACGCAGTATTTT.